Presented here are 21 T cell receptor beta chains from one specimen sequenced in a study of blood T cell repertoires in COVID-19. Some clones are missing from TCRdb's copy, which holds only in-frame ones; the method was immunoSEQ multiplex PCR. The table records some 140,000 clones, roughly 78% of them present only once. Sequencing was performed on peripheral blood. The receptors shown here come from a man older than 75 with acute or convalescent COVID-19.

This rearrangement joins TRBV12-3 or TRBV12-4 to TRBJ1-5, with D maybe TRBD1 (6 bases). The CDR3 totals 13 residues. Trimming left V 5 bases short and J 8 bases short, with 13 bases between. The CDR3 DNA reads as TGTGCCAGCAGTCAGACAGGTCTGAAGCCCCAGCATTTT. It specifies CASSQTGLKPQHF.

The J gene is TRBJ1-5, the V gene TRBV5-6; 10 nucleotides align to TRBD1. The CDR3 spans 18 residues. Germline loops: CDR1 SGHDT, CDR2 YYEEEE. The V segment lost 2 bases and the J segment 0 bases; nucleotides outside the gene matches: 8. CDR3 nucleotide sequence: TGTGCCAGCAGCTTTTGGGGACAGGGGTGGATTAGCAATCAGCCCCAGCATTTT. Translating it yields CASSFWGQGWISNQPQHF.

The chain recombines TRBV11-1 with TRBJ1-2; TRBD1 is a possible D gene (5 bases). Germline values: CDR1 SGHAT, CDR2 FQDESV (reference sequence). Trimming took off 11 bases at V and 6 bases at J, with 16 bases between the two ends. This CDR3 is built from 12 residues. Here the CDR3 DNA reads TGTGCCTCTAGAGGGTCGGGGGATGGCTACACCTTC. This gives the protein CASRGSGDGYTF. Full variable domain (outside the CDR3, taken from reference TRBV11-1 and TRBJ1-2): EAEVAQSPRYKITEKSQAVAFWCDPISGHATLYWYRQILGQGPELLVQFQDESVVDDSQLPKDRFSAERLKGVDSTLKIQPAELGDSAMYLCASRGSGDGYTFGSGTRLTVV.

The rearrangement uses TRBV30 and TRBJ2-7; TRBD1 might be the D (6 bases). Germline lookup yields CDR1 GTSNPN and CDR2 SVGIG (reference sequence). The CDR3 is made up of 13 amino acids. V was clipped by 2 bases and J by 5 bases, with 13 bases between them. CDR3 coding DNA: TGTGCCTGGAGTAACCAGGGGTTTGACGAGCAGTACTTC. Protein: CAWSNQGFDEQYF.

This clone occurred a few times. The chain recombines TRBV6-1 with TRBJ1-2, with 7 nucleotides matching TRBD1. The germline gives CDR1 MNHNS, CDR2 SASEGT. V lost 1 base to trimming and J lost 5 bases; unmatched junction nucleotides: 4. The CDR3 spans 14 residues. CDR3 amino acids: CASSEDGQAYGYTF. The CDR3 DNA is TGTGCCAGCAGTGAAGACGGACAGGCTTATGGCTACACCTTC.

The rearrangement links TRBV12-5 to TRBJ2-3; D may be TRBD2 (5 bases). Trimming took off 3 bases at V and 3 bases at J, with 7 bases between the two ends. Germline V gene lookup returns CDR1 LGHNT and CDR2 FRNRAP. The CDR3 has 13 amino acids. The CDR3 DNA is TGTGCTAGTGGTTTTGAGGGTACAGATACGCAGTATTTT. Translated: CASGFEGTDTQYF.

J is TRBJ2-7 and V is TRBV3-1 (or the pseudogene TRBV3-2), with a possible D match to TRBD1 (5 bases). Trimming stripped 1 base from V and 1 base from J, with 8 bases between. The CDR3 is 14 residues long. Germline loops: CDR1 LGHDT, CDR2 YNNKEL (reference sequence). The CDR3 DNA follows: TGTGCCAGCAGCCAAGTACAGGCTTCCTACGAGCAGTACGTC. This sequence encodes CASSQVQASYEQYV.

The rearrangement links TRBV30 to TRBJ2-7, with TRBD1 identical over 8 bases. Per the germline V gene, CDR1 is GTSNPN and CDR2 is SVGIG (reference sequence). CDR3 length equals 13 residues. The V segment lost 5 bases and the J segment 7 bases; nucleotides outside the gene matches: 10. The CDR3 spells CAWWGQGAWEQYF. Written as DNA, the CDR3 is TGTGCCTGGTGGGGGCAGGGGGCGTGGGAGCAGTACTTC.

A single count supports this clone. This CDR3 reads CASSLRGYEQYV. CDR3 sequence (DNA): TGTGCCAGCAGTTTGCGAGGTTACGAGCAGTACGTC. This chain connects TRBV12-3 or TRBV12-4 to TRBJ2-7; no firm D call. The CDR3 loop spans 12 amino acids. V was trimmed by 3 bases and J by 4 bases, leaving 7 bases between them.

The rearrangement links TRBV9 to TRBJ2-7, with 12 bases fitting TRBD2. Germline CDR1 is SGDLS and CDR2 is YYNGEE. This CDR3 has 13 amino acids. Losses at the gene ends were 5 bases for V and 6 bases for J; bases not matched to a gene: 3. CDR3 sequence reads: CASSATSGGEQYV. DNA of the CDR3: TGTGCCAGCAGTGCGACTAGCGGGGGCGAGCAGTACGTC.

The rearrangement links TRBV27 to TRBJ2-2; 8 nucleotides align to TRBD1. J was trimmed by 1 base and V by 7 bases; bases with no gene match: 11. The CDR3 is made up of 17 amino acids. The germline CDR1 and CDR2 sequences are MNHEY and SMNVEV (reference sequence). The CDR3 reads CASTSVSGGWNTGELFF. The CDR3 DNA follows: TGTGCCAGCACCTCCGTCTCAGGGGGCTGGAACACCGGGGAGCTGTTTTTT.

The CDR3 spells CASSHLSDTEAFF. The CDR3 coding sequence is TGTGCCAGCAGCCACCTCTCAGACACTGAAGCTTTCTTT. This chain uses TRBV6-5 with TRBJ1-1; D remains ambiguous. Germline CDR1 reads MNHEY; CDR2 reads SVGAGI. Trimming shortened V by 6 bases and J by 3 bases, and 11 bases separated the two germline ends. The CDR3 is 13 amino acids.

The V and J genes are TRBV4-1 and TRBJ1-5, with 7 bases lining up with TRBD1. The CDR3 has 15 residues. V trimming: 0 bases; J trimming: 5 bases; junction bases outside the gene matches: 4. In germline, CDR1 is MGHRA, CDR2 YSYEKL. CDR3 region: CASSQEGTEYQPQHF. The CDR3 nucleotides read TGCGCCAGCAGCCAAGAGGGGACAGAATATCAGCCCCAGCATTTT.

The chain combines TRBV19 with TRBJ1-1, with a possible D match to TRBD1 (5 bases). The V gene lost 4 bases and the J gene lost 0 bases, with 21 bases spanning the gap. This CDR3 region has 18 residues. Per germline, CDR1 LNHDA and CDR2 SQIVND (reference sequence). Here the CDR3 reads CASSTPGGNLVLNTEAFF. The CDR3, as DNA: TGTGCCAGTAGTACCCCGGGGGGGAACCTCGTGTTGAACACTGAAGCTTTCTTT.

This chain uses TRBV4-3 with TRBJ2-7; TRBD2 might be the D (6 bases). Germline assignment: CDR1 LGHNA and CDR2 YSLEER. V was cut by 3 bases and J by 0 bases, with 15 bases left in between. There are 16 residues in the CDR3. CDR3 DNA: TGCGCCAGCAGCCAGGTTAGCGGTGGCAGCTCCTACGAGCAGTACTTC. Translation: CASSQVSGGSSYEQYF.

This clone occurred a few times. The chain has TRBV2 and TRBJ1-2; D not certain. Trimming shortened V by 7 bases and J by 14 bases, and 17 bases separated the two germline ends. CDR1 and CDR2 (germline): SNHLY, FYNNEI. CDR3 size: 11 residues. This CDR3 is CASIETEARTF. As DNA, the CDR3 is TGTGCCAGCATTGAGACGGAGGCTAGGACCTTC.

This chain links TRBV5-1 with TRBJ2-3; 8 nucleotides line up with TRBD2. Germline V gives CDR1 SGHRS, CDR2 YFSETQ. CDR3 length: 15 residues. V shed 0 bases, J shed 5 bases, and the junction held 5 bases outside the gene matches. The CDR3 bases are TGCGCCAGCAGCTTGGACGGGGGGGCCGAAGATACGCAGTATTTT. Residues: CASSLDGGAEDTQYF.

This clone came up once. J is TRBJ2-7 and V is TRBV2; 8 nucleotides line up with TRBD1. V lost 5 bases to trimming and J lost 4 bases; unmatched junction nucleotides: 1. This CDR3 comprises 12 residues. CDR1 SNHLY and CDR2 FYNNEI come from the germline V gene. In DNA form, the CDR3 reads TGTGCCAGCAGTTGGACAGGGTACGAGCAGTACGTC. This translates into CASSWTGYEQYV.

This sequence joins TRBV5-1 and TRBJ2-3, with TRBD2 matching over 8 bases. This CDR3 comprises 14 residues. Germline V gene lookup returns CDR1 SGHRS and CDR2 YFSETQ. The trim removed 0 bases at V and 4 bases at J, leaving 1 base unmatched. The CDR3 spells CASSLAGGSDTQYF. The CDR3 nucleotides are TGCGCCAGCAGCTTGGCGGGGGGGTCAGATACGCAGTATTTT.

The rearrangement links TRBV6-6 to TRBJ2-2; TRBD1 matches 9 bases. There are 15 residues in the CDR3. V was pared by 6 bases and J by 4 bases, with 6 bases of the junction left unmatched. The germline gives CDR1 MNHNY, CDR2 SVGAGI (reference sequence). This chain's CDR3 is CASRKTTGGTGELFF. The CDR3 DNA reads TGTGCCAGCAGAAAGACGACAGGGGGCACCGGGGAGCTGTTTTTT.

This chain uses TRBV4-3 with TRBJ1-3; tentatively, D is TRBD1 (6 bases). The V and J ends lost 0 bases and 0 bases respectively, with 9 bases between them. Germline CDR1 reads LGHNA; CDR2 reads YSLEER. This CDR3 has 16 amino acids. CDR3 in DNA: TGCGCCAGCAGCCAAGATTTGGGGGCCTCTGGAAACACCATATATTTT. Translated: CASSQDLGASGNTIYF.